This is a list of T cell receptor beta chains from one sample in a study of resident and recirculating memory T cells in vitiligo. Method: immunoSEQ multiplex PCR; TCRdb's copy keeps in-frame clones and lacks some. The sample carries 55,000 to 75,000 clones, roughly 90% recorded once. Sequencing input: blood. Every receptor here comes from a male donor with vitiligo. CDR3s include the opening cysteine and the closing phenylalanine or tryptophan. Each record gives: D gene, V gene, clone size, J gene, CDR3 DNA, CDR3 protein. D genes are given only for firm matches. The size field is filled for only some rows; it gives once, few, many or a size class.

d_gene: TRBD2; v_gene: TRBV4-3; abundance: .; j_gene: TRBJ2-5; CDR3nt: TGCGCCAGCAGCCAAGATCGATCTAGCGGGGGACAAGAGACCCAGTACTTC; CDR3aa: CASSQDRSSGGQETQYF
d_gene: TRBD2; v_gene: TRBV27; abundance: .; j_gene: TRBJ2-7; CDR3nt: TGTGCCAGCAGTTCGGGACTAGCGGGGGGACTCTACGAGCAGTACTTC; CDR3aa: CASSSGLAGGLYEQYF
d_gene: TRBD1; v_gene: TRBV4-3; abundance: .; j_gene: TRBJ1-4; CDR3nt: TGCGCCAGCAGCAGACAGGGACCGGGTCAGATGGGAACTAATGAAAAACTGTTTTTT; CDR3aa: CASSRQGPGQMGTNEKLFF
d_gene: TRBD1; v_gene: TRBV9; abundance: .; j_gene: TRBJ2-7; CDR3nt: TGTGCCAGCAGCCGGACAGGGGAGAGCTCCTACGAGCAGTACTTC; CDR3aa: CASSRTGESSYEQYF
d_gene: TRBD1; v_gene: TRBV28; abundance: .; j_gene: TRBJ1-6; CDR3nt: TGTGCCAGCAGTTTATTTCGGGACAGGAATTCACCCCTCCACTTT; CDR3aa: CASSLFRDRNSPLHF
d_gene: .; v_gene: TRBV7-2; abundance: once; j_gene: TRBJ2-3; CDR3nt: TGTGCCAGCAGTTTCACGGGGAGTGAACATACGCAGTATTTT; CDR3aa: CASSFTGSEHTQYF
d_gene: TRBD1; v_gene: TRBV28; abundance: .; j_gene: TRBJ1-6; CDR3nt: TGTGCCAGCAGGGAAAAGGACAGGGGGCTAATTTCACCCCTCCACTTT; CDR3aa: CASREKDRGLISPLHF
d_gene: .; v_gene: TRBV19; abundance: .; j_gene: TRBJ1-2; CDR3nt: TGTGCCAGCAGTCCGAGATGGTCCCATAACTACTATGGCTACACCTTC; CDR3aa: CASSPRWSHNYYGYTF
d_gene: .; v_gene: TRBV5-1; abundance: few; j_gene: TRBJ1-1; CDR3nt: TGCGCCAGCAGCTTGGGGGAGGCAACACCGAACACTGAAGCTTTCTTT; CDR3aa: CASSLGEATPNTEAFF
d_gene: TRBD2; v_gene: TRBV4-2; abundance: .; j_gene: TRBJ2-7; CDR3nt: TGTGCCAGCAGCCAAGATCTTACTAGCGGGGGGTACGAGCAGTACTTC; CDR3aa: CASSQDLTSGGYEQYF
d_gene: TRBD1; v_gene: TRBV7-3; abundance: .; j_gene: TRBJ1-6; CDR3nt: TGTGCCAGCAGCCGGGACAGCGGTAATTCACCCCTCCACTTT; CDR3aa: CASSRDSGNSPLHF
d_gene: TRBD1; v_gene: TRBV25-1; abundance: once; j_gene: TRBJ2-2; CDR3nt: TGTGCCAGCGGGGAGGACAGGGCCGGGGAGCTGTTTTTT; CDR3aa: CASGEDRAGELFF
d_gene: .; v_gene: TRBV18; abundance: once; j_gene: TRBJ2-7; CDR3nt: TGTGCCAGCTCACTTCGGGAGAAAAACTACGAGCAGTACTTC; CDR3aa: CASSLREKNYEQYF
d_gene: .; v_gene: TRBV5-1; abundance: .; j_gene: TRBJ2-2; CDR3nt: TGCGCCAGCAGCTTGGCCTCTGGAGGGATGAACACCGGGGAGCTGTTTTTT; CDR3aa: CASSLASGGMNTGELFF